One and the same sample provided the 17 T cell receptor beta chains below, sequenced in a study of cytomegalovirus exposure and HLA in healthy donors (dated by TCRdb to the late 2010s). Libraries were made using the immunoSEQ multiplex PCR assay. For the multiplex PCR, a mixture combining 60 forward primers for TCR Vbeta segments and 13 reverse primers for TCR Jbeta segments was used. TCRdb took this table from immuneACCESS and kept in-frame rearrangements with V and J called. Such tables lack part of the clones; where checked against another copy, unresolved V genes explain under half of the gap, and the rest is unexplained. This sample holds roughly 250,000 clones; 70% to 90% were observed only once. 2% to 2.5% of the sample is in the top ten clones. What was sequenced was PBMCs. All receptors derive from a woman between 40 and 50 years old in good health and CMV-seropositive.

This chain uses TRBV11-2 with TRBJ2-7, with D possibly TRBD2 on 6 matching bases. Germline CDR1 is SGHAT and CDR2 is FQNNGV. The CDR3 spans 14 residues. V was shortened by 0 bases and J by 5 bases, with 11 bases between the two germline ends. The CDR3 region is CASSLDTGLNEQYF. The CDR3 DNA sequence: TGTGCCAGCAGCTTAGATACGGGACTCAACGAGCAGTACTTC.

This sequence joins TRBV7-6 and TRBJ2-7, with D possibly TRBD2 on 6 matching bases. Trimming took 5 bases from V and 5 from J, leaving 19 bases between them. The CDR3 sequence is 15 residues long. The germline V gene encodes CDR1 SGHVS and CDR2 FNYEAQ. The CDR3 sequence: CASSPRGSAEDEQYF. CDR3 nucleotides: TGTGCCAGCAGCCCACGGGGGAGCGCCGAAGACGAGCAGTACTTC.

On this clone itself: Other nucleotide sequences in the sample specify the same CDR3. V gene TRBV7-2 combines with J gene TRBJ1-5; D is undetermined. V was pared by 2 bases and J by 6 bases, with 5 bases between. This CDR3 region has 12 residues. Germline V CDR1 and CDR2: SGHTA, FQGNSA. This CDR3 reads CASSLFGQPQHF. The DNA of the CDR3 is TGTGCCAGCAGCTTATTCGGTCAGCCCCAGCATTTT.

The chain joins TRBV7-9 to TRBJ2-3, with TRBD1 identical over 7 bases. J was trimmed by 2 bases and V by 11 bases; bases with no gene match: 10. The CDR3 length is 14 residues. CDR1 is SEHNR and CDR2 is FQNEAQ in the germline V gene (reference sequence). For the CDR3, the DNA is TGTGCCTGCCGACAGGGCTGGCTCACAGATACGCAGTATTTT. Protein: CACRQGWLTDTQYF.

The gene calls are TRBV30 and TRBJ2-7; D not certain. Germline V CDR1 and CDR2: GTSNPN, SVGIG (reference sequence). This CDR3 has 11 amino acids. V lost 2 bases to trimming and J lost 6 bases, with 8 bases between them. This chain's CDR3 is CAWSHRSEQYF. The CDR3 DNA is TGTGCCTGGAGTCACCGCAGCGAGCAGTACTTC.

V and J are TRBV29-1 and TRBJ2-7; 14 bases match TRBD2. Germline trimming cut 7 bases from V and 10 bases from J; bases unmatched to any gene: 12. The CDR3 runs to 14 residues. The germline V gene encodes CDR1 SQVTM and CDR2 ANQGSEA. The CDR3 is CSASFGTSGSSQYF. Written as DNA, the CDR3 is TGCAGCGCCTCGTTTGGGACTAGCGGGAGTTCTCAGTACTTC.

In regard to this clone: Other DNA sequences from this sample encode an identical CDR3 as well. This chain joins TRBV29-1 and TRBJ2-5; the D gene is possibly TRBD1 (6 bases). The germline V and J ends were trimmed by 4 bases and 2 bases, with 11 bases remaining between them. Looked up from germline, CDR1 is SQVTM and CDR2 is ANQGSEA. CDR3 size: 13 residues. CDR3: CSVGGQIQETQYF. The DNA for the CDR3 is TGCAGCGTTGGTGGACAGATTCAAGAGACCCAGTACTTC.

The V and J genes are TRBV10-3 and TRBJ2-2, with 7 bases fitting TRBD1. The germline CDR1 and CDR2 sequences are ENHRY and SYGVKD. This CDR3 contains 16 residues. Trimming at V came to 7 bases and at J to 5 bases, leaving 13 bases not matched to a gene. This chain's CDR3 is CAINPGTAIGTGELFF. The CDR3, as DNA: TGTGCCATCAACCCCGGGACAGCGATCGGGACCGGGGAGCTGTTTTTT.

The chain links TRBV27 to TRBJ1-1; D is unclear. This CDR3 spans 13 amino acids. Trimming left V 6 bases short and J 0 bases short, with 8 bases between. The germline gives CDR1 MNHEY, CDR2 SMNVEV (reference sequence). The CDR3 DNA reads as TGTGCCAGCAGCGACACCATGAACACTGAAGCTTTCTTT. It codes for CASSDTMNTEAFF.

This clone was counted once. The chain is built from TRBV7-9 and TRBJ2-5; D is ambiguous. The germline V and J ends were trimmed by 5 bases and 7 bases, with 5 bases remaining between them. CDR3 length equals 10 residues. Germline CDR1 SEHNR, CDR2 FQNEAQ (reference sequence). The CDR3, as DNA: TGTGCCAGCAGCCGAGGGACCCAGTACTTC. Protein sequence: CASSRGTQYF.

The rearrangement joins TRBV5-4 to TRBJ1-2; D is uncertain. Trimming left V 0 bases short and J 4 bases short, with 10 bases between. The CDR3 consists of 14 residues. CDR1 and CDR2 (germline): SGHNT, YYREEE (reference sequence). DNA for the CDR3: TGTGCCAGCAGCTTGGGCGGATTCCTCTATGGCTACACCTTC. Protein product: CASSLGGFLYGYTF.

The rearrangement joins TRBV6-6 to TRBJ1-4; D is uncertain. Germline V gene data show CDR1 as MNHNY and CDR2 as SVGAGI (reference sequence). The V gene lost 1 base and the J gene lost 5 bases, with 11 bases spanning the gap. The CDR3 covers 15 residues. CDR3 loop: CASSYLGSPNEKLFF. In DNA, the CDR3 is TGTGCCAGCAGTTACTTGGGCAGCCCCAATGAAAAACTGTTTTTT.

The chain combines TRBV6-5 with TRBJ2-3; 7 bases map to TRBD2. The V and J ends lost 7 bases and 7 bases, in that order; junction bases with no gene match: 14. The germline V gene encodes CDR1 MNHEY and CDR2 SVGAGI. The CDR3 extends over 15 amino acids. The CDR3, as DNA: TGTGCCAGCACCCAAGGGAGGGGCGGGAGCTATACGCAGTATTTT. As protein: CASTQGRGGSYTQYF.

The rearrangement joins TRBV15 to TRBJ2-7; 12 nucleotides agree with TRBD2. V was pared by 0 bases and J by 5 bases, with 14 bases of the junction left unmatched. CDR3 length: 19 residues. Germline lookup yields CDR1 LNHNV and CDR2 YYDKDF (reference sequence). As DNA, the CDR3 is TGTGCCACCAGCAGAGATCGTATTAAGACTAGCGGGAGTCTACACGAGCAGTACTTC. Translating it yields CATSRDRIKTSGSLHEQYF.

The chain joins TRBV27 to TRBJ2-1, with a tentative D call TRBD2 (5 bases). The CDR3 covers 14 residues. V shed 2 bases and J shed 4 bases, with 9 bases lying between them. Germline-derived CDR1 and CDR2 are MNHEY and SMNVEV (reference sequence). Here the CDR3 reads CASSLDSGYNEQFF. The CDR3, as DNA: TGTGCCAGCAGTTTAGATTCGGGGTACAATGAGCAGTTCTTC.

The chain joins TRBV5-1 to TRBJ2-1; 11 bases fit TRBD2. After removal of 4 bases from V and 6 bases from J, the junction contained 3 bases not matched to a gene. In germline, CDR1 is SGHRS, CDR2 YFSETQ. This CDR3 contains 14 residues. For the CDR3, the DNA is TGCGCCAGCAGCCTGGGGACTAGCGGCAATGAGCAGTTCTTC. Encoded protein: CASSLGTSGNEQFF.

The V gene is TRBV10-3, the J gene TRBJ2-7; the D gene is possibly TRBD2 (5 bases). This CDR3 is built from 12 residues. Germline V gives CDR1 ENHRY, CDR2 SYGVKD. V lost 6 bases, J lost 6 bases, and 12 bases lay in between. The CDR3 here is CAIRNSEVEQYF. The CDR3 nucleotides are TGTGCCATCAGAAATAGCGAGGTCGAGCAGTACTTC.